This entry lists 2 T cell receptor beta chains sequenced from one sample in a study of blood T cell repertoires in COVID-19. Data came from immunoSEQ multiplex PCR; TCRdb stores just in-frame clones and leaves some out. Of some 79,000 clones in the sample, roughly 89% were seen once. Sequencing was performed on peripheral blood. The source of these receptors is a man between 65 and 85 years old with active or convalescent COVID-19.

The V call is TRBV15, the J call TRBJ1-1; 7 bases are a match to TRBD1. Per the germline V gene, CDR1 is LNHNV and CDR2 is YYDKDF (reference sequence). Trimming removed 5 bases from V and 11 bases from J; junction bases left unmatched: 11. CDR3 length equals 13 residues. The CDR3 is CATSSSGGGRAFF. The CDR3 DNA sequence: TGTGCCACCAGCTCCTCGGGAGGGGGCCGTGCTTTCTTT.

The chain carries TRBV6-5 and TRBJ1-4; 9 bases are shared with TRBD1. V shed 7 bases and J 7 bases; nucleotides not matched to a gene: 10. This CDR3 region has 15 residues. Germline V gene data show CDR1 as MNHEY and CDR2 as SVGAGI. CDR3 residues: CASTLLQGAGEKLFF. In DNA form, the CDR3 reads TGTGCCAGCACCCTCCTACAGGGGGCTGGTGAAAAACTGTTTTTT.